The TCR beta chain described here comes from a study of long-term antiretroviral therapy in people with HIV. Background on the study: The earliest samples predate the 2015 immediate-ART recommendation by about a decade.

Without exception, participants with HIV were treated in the United States. Sequencing relied on immunoSEQ assay v3.0, run at survey level. Only in-frame clones appear in the TCRdb table, and some are missing; sequencing was by immunoSEQ multiplex PCR. This table has about 20,000 clones, 80% to 95% appearing once. V shed 6 bases and J shed 1 base, with 13 bases lying between them. The CDR3 spans 15 residues. Germline V gene sequence: CDR1 LNHDA, CDR2 SQIVND (reference sequence). This clone was counted between two and nine times. The same CDR3 arises from other DNA sequences in this sample as well. This specimen consisted of unsorted PBMCs, obtained 4.4 years after starting antiretroviral therapy. V and J are TRBV19 and TRBJ1-5, with TRBD1 as a possible D gene (5 bases). The sequence was collected from a woman between 50 and 59 years old with HIV. The CDR3 sequence is CASRLAGGSNQPQHF. Here the CDR3 DNA reads TGTGCCAGTAGACTTGCGGGGGGGAGCAATCAGCCCCAGCATTTT.